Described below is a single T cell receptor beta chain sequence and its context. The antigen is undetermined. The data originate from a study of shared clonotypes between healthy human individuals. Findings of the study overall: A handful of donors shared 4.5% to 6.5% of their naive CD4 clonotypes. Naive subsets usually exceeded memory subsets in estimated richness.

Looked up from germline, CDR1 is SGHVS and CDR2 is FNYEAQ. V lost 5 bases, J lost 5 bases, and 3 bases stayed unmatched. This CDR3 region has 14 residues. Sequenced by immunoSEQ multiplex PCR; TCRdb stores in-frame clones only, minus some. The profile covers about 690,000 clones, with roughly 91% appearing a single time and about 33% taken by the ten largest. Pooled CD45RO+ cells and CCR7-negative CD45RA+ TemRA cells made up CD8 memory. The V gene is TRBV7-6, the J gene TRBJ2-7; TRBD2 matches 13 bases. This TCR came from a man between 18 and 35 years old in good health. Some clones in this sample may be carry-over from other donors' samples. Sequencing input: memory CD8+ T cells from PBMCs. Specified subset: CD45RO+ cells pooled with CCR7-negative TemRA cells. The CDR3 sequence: CASSETSGRNEQYF. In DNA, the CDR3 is TGTGCCAGCAGCGAGACTAGCGGGAGGAACGAGCAGTACTTC.